This T cell receptor (beta chain) was recovered during a study of response to subunit inactivated influenza vaccine (dated by TCRdb to the late 2010s). Some background on the complete study: The study used deep quantitative T cell receptor repertoire profiling to track responses to a trivalent subunit inactivated influenza vaccine. The study at large found these results: According to the authors, only a limited number of new T cells may be recruited by each seasonal influenza vaccination.

Library preparation employed RT-PCR. Instrument on record: Illumina HiSeq 2500. Clones were called with MiXCR by TCRdb after fastp trimmed the public reads at Q25, and only in-frame beta chains were retained. Every entry covers one CDR3 protein and lists the most common genes and DNA from its rows. Recorded for this sample are 490,000 or so distinct CDR3 sequences; about 8% of them occurred a single time. Over 10% of the sample lies in the top ten. This clonotype was seen ten or more times. Its antigen remains unidentified. No base quality information exists; no much larger clone differs at one position. The CDR3 contains 13 residues, cysteine and phenylalanine counted. Only CDR3 DNA is held: 39 bases, read in frame from base 1. V is shortened by 5 bases, J by 6 bases, and the region joining them spans 11 bases. CDR1 SGHTA and CDR2 FQGNSA are derived from the germline V gene.

The clonotype originates from a man between 45 and 75 years old who received an inactivated influenza vaccine. Donor details come from another sample of the same person, matched by shared clones. The rearranged segments are TRBV7-2 and TRBJ1-5; 6 matching bases give a weak D call of TRBD1. The sample was PBMCs from blood, taken 23 months after vaccination. The bases read TGTGCCAGCAGCCAACAGGGTCGTCAGCCCCAGCATTTT. This gives the protein CASSQQGRQPQHF.